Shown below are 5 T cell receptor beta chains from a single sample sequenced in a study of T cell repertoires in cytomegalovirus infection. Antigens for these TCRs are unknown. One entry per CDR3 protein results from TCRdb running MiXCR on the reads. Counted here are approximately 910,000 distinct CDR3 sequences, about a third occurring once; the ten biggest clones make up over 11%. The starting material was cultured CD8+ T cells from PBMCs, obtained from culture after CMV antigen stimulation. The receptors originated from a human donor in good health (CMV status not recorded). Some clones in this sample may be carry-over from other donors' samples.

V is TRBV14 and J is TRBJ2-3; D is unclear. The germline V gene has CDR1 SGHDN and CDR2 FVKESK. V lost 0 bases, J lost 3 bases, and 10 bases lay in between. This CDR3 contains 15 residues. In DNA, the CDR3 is TGTGCCAGCAGCCAAGATCGAGAAGGGACAGATACGCAGTATTTT. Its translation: CASSQDREGTDTQYF.

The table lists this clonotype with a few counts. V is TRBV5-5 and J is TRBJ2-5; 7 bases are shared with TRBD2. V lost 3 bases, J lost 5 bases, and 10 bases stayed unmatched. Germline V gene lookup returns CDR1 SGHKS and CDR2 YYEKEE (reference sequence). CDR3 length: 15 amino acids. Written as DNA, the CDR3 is TGTGCCAGCAGCTGGGAGGGACCTCAGCGGGAGACCCAGTACTTC. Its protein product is CASSWEGPQRETQYF.

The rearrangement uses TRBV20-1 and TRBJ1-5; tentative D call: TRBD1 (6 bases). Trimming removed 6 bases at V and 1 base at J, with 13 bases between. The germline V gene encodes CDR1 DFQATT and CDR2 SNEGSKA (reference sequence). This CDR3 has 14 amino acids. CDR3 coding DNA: TGCAGTGCGCCCGGGACAATCAGCAATCAGCCCCAGCATTTT. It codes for CSAPGTISNQPQHF.

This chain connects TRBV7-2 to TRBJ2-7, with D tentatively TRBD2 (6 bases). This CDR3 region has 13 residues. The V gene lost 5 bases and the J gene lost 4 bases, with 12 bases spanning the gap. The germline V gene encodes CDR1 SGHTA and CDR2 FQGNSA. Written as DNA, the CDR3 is TGTGCCAGCAGCCTGGACTACCGGTACGAGCAGTACGTC. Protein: CASSLDYRYEQYV.

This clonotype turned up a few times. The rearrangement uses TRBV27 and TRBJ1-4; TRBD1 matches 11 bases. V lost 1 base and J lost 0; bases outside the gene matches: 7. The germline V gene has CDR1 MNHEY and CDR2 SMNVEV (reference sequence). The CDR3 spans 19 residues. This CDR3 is CASSLLKRDRGATNEKLFF. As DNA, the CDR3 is TGTGCCAGCAGTTTATTAAAACGGGACAGGGGGGCAACTAATGAAAAACTGTTTTTT.